Listed below are T cell receptor beta chains from one sample, sequenced in a study of blood T cell repertoires in COVID-19. Data came from immunoSEQ multiplex PCR; TCRdb stores just in-frame clones and leaves some out. The sample records hundreds of thousands of clones, more than 75% being singletons. The sequenced sample was peripheral blood. Every receptor here comes from a man aged 45-65 years with COVID-19, enrolled during active disease. Both conserved end residues are part of each CDR3. The order of the fields is clone size, J gene, V gene, CDR3 protein. Clone size appears in some rows only: once, few, many, or a class for an expanded clone.

>.|TRBJ2-7|TRBV9
CASSVGVGGDYEQYF
>.|TRBJ2-2|TRBV5-1
CASSLVSGTGELFF
>.|TRBJ2-7|TRBV24-1
CATSDSFDSRLYEQYF
>.|TRBJ2-7|TRBV25-1
CASSRTSGTYEQYF
>once|TRBJ1-4|TRBV6-5
CASTGQPNEKLFF
>.|TRBJ2-2|TRBV5-4
CASSLGRGGTGELFF
>.|TRBJ2-5|TRBV4-2
CASSQDGNTGRETQYF
>once|TRBJ2-2|TRBV7-9
CASSLTRQNLGELFF
>.|TRBJ2-5|TRBV6-2/TRBV6-3
CASSYDVGGPRETQYF
>.|TRBJ2-2|TRBV4-2
CASSQGPTRIGGELFF
>.|TRBJ2-1|TRBV19
CASSLTGTSWNEQFF
>.|TRBJ2-2|TRBV6-5
CASSYSRGRGTGELFF
>.|TRBJ1-5|TRBV7-8
CASSLVDQPQHF
>once|TRBJ1-5|TRBV19
CASSQQGNQPQHF
>.|TRBJ1-3|TRBV11-2
CASSPYIGGPSGNTIYF
>.|TRBJ2-2|TRBV6-6
CASTSLASGELFF
>.|TRBJ2-5|TRBV20-1
CSANEAGTTKETQYF
>.|TRBJ2-7|TRBV27
CASSLWGAGGYEQYF
>.|TRBJ1-6|TRBV6-2/TRBV6-3
CASSYLLRGLNGNSPLHF
>once|TRBJ2-7|TRBV6-4
CASSEGHLLPGPYEQYF
>.|TRBJ2-3|TRBV14
CASSRSPASDTQYF
>.|TRBJ2-7|TRBV6-5
CASRGNSGGGYEQYF
>.|TRBJ2-5|TRBV19
CASTDRTETQYF
>.|TRBJ2-5|TRBV5-1
CASSTGYDLRHF
>.|TRBJ2-4|TRBV18
CASSRNREGVLAKNIQYF
>.|TRBJ2-5|TRBV5-1
CASSFGGLGLAGGRQETQYF
>.|TRBJ1-2|TRBV30
CAWSVRGGAPWYGYTF
>.|TRBJ2-7|TRBV5-6
CASSFRSARGSYEQYF
>.|TRBJ2-1|TRBV18
CASSPAGGLNEQFF
>few|TRBJ2-3|TRBV7-3
CASSLSLTAGDTQYF
>.|TRBJ2-5|TRBV7-8
CASSLVAGVGETQYF
>.|TRBJ2-1|TRBV10-3
CAIKPGDNYNEQFF
>.|TRBJ2-7|TRBV15
CATSRVVGSRASYEQYF
>.|TRBJ2-5|TRBV27
CASSIQGQETQYF
>.|TRBJ1-5|TRBV6-2/TRBV6-3
CASSHPGGNQPQHF
>.|TRBJ2-3|TRBV4-1
CASSQERQVGGDTQYF
>few|TRBJ2-7|TRBV10-3
CAINRQGAYEQYF
>.|TRBJ2-7|TRBV19
CASSMPDRAAKQYF
>.|TRBJ1-1|TRBV27
CASSLLGEQRQGEAFF
>.|TRBJ2-1|TRBV24-1
CATSVGGAPYNEQFF
>.|TRBJ1-5|TRBV10-3
CAISESGTGGPKPQHF
>once|TRBJ1-2|TRBV3-1/TRBV3-2
CASSPTGYGYTF
>.|TRBJ1-1|TRBV6-1
CASSNTRQTEAFF
>few|TRBJ1-2|TRBV7-8
CASSLVTRGGYTF
>.|TRBJ1-1|TRBV3-1/TRBV3-2
CASSRSGENTEAFF
>.|TRBJ2-5|TRBV6-5
CASSYSEGRQETQYF
>.|TRBJ2-3|TRBV6-6
CASSPRGMGGSTDTQYF
>.|TRBJ1-6|TRBV7-2
CASSSGTGWDNSPLHF
>.|TRBJ2-2|TRBV9
CASSVLAGGYGELFF
>.|TRBJ2-1|TRBV5-1
CASSSWHTGQGVVEQFF
>.|TRBJ2-1|TRBV19
CASSPTSGSKNEQFF
>.|TRBJ2-3|TRBV11-1
CASGGGGTASTDTQYF
>.|TRBJ2-7|TRBV9
CASSVGLAGAYEQYF
>once|TRBJ2-2|TRBV18
CASSPSLAGGTGELFF
>.|TRBJ1-2|TRBV28
CASSTGANYGYTF